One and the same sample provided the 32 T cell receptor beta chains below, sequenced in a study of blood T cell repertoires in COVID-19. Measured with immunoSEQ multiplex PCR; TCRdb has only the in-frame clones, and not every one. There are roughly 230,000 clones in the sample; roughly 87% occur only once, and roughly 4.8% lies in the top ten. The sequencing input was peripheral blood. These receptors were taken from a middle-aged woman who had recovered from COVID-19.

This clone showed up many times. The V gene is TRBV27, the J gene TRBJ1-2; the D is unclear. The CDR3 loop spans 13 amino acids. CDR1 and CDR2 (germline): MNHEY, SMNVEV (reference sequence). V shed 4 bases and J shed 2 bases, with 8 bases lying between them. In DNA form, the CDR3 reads TGTGCCAGCAGTTATGAGGGCAACTATGGCTACACCTTC. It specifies CASSYEGNYGYTF.

CDR3 bases: TGTGCCAGCAGTTTATATACCCCCAGGCAGCAGTTCTTC. Protein product: CASSLYTPRQQFF. The chain links TRBV27 to TRBJ2-1, with D uncertain. Deletions cut 1 base from V and 11 bases from J, with 12 bases between. CDR3 size: 13 residues. From germline, CDR1 is MNHEY and CDR2 SMNVEV (reference sequence).

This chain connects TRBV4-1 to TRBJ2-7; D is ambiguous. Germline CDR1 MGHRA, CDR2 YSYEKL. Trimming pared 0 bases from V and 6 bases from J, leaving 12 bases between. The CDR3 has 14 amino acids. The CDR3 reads CASSQDSQVGEQYV. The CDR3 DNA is TGCGCCAGCAGCCAAGATTCCCAGGTCGGCGAGCAGTACGTC.

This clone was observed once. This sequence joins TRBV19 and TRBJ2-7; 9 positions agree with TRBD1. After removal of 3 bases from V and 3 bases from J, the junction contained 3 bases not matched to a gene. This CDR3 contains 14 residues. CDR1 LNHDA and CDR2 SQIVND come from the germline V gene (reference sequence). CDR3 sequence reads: CASSMGQGNYEQYF. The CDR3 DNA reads TGTGCCAGTAGTATGGGACAGGGAAACTACGAGCAGTACTTC.

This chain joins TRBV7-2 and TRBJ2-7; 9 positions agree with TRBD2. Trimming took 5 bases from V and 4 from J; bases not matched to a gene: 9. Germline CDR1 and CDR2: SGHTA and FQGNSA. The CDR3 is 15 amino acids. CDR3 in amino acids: CASSTRGLAPYEQYV. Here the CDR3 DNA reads TGTGCCAGCAGCACCAGGGGACTAGCTCCTTACGAGCAGTACGTC.

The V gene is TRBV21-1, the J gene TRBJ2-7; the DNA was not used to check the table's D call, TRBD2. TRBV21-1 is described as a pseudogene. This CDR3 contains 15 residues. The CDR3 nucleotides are TGTGCCAGCAGCTCTCATACCGGAGGATGCTACGAGCAGTACGTC. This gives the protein CASSSHTGGCYEQYV.

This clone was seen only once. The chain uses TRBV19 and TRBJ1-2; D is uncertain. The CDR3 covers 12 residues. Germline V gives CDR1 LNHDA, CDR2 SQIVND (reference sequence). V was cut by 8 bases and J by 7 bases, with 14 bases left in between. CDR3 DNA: TGTGCCAGTCACGGGGTTGGCTCTGGCTACACCTTC. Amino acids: CASHGVGSGYTF.

CDR3 sequence (DNA): TGTGCCAGCAGCTTAGGGGCGCTTTACGAGCAGTACGTC. This codes for CASSLGALYEQYV. This chain uses TRBV7-8 with TRBJ2-7; D uncertain. This CDR3 contains 13 residues. Germline CDR1 and CDR2: SGHVS and FQNEAQ. V lost 1 base and J 4 bases, leaving 8 bases between the germline ends.

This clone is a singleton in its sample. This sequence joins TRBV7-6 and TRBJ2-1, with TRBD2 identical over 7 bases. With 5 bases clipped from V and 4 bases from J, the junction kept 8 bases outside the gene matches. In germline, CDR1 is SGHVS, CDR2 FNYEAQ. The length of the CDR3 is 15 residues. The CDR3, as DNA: TGTGCCAGCAGCCCTTGGAGCGGGGCTTACAATGAGCAGTTCTTC. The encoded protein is CASSPWSGAYNEQFF. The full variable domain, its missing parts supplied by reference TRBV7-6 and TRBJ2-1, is GAGVSQSPRYKVTKRGQDVALRCDPISGHVSLYWYRQALGQGPEFLTYFNYEAQQDKSGLPNDRFSAERPEGSISTLTIQRTEQRDSAMYRCASSPWSGAYNEQFFGPGTRLTVL.

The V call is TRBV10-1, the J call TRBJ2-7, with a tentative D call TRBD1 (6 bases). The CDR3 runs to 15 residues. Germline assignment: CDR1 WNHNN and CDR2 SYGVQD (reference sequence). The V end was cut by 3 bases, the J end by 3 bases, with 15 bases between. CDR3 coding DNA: TGCGCCAGCAGTGACCCGGACAGCGCATTCTACGAGCAGTACTTC. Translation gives CASSDPDSAFYEQYF.

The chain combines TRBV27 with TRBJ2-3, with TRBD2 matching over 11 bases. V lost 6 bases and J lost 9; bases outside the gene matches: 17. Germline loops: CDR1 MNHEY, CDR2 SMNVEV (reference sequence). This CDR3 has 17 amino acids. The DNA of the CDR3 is TGTGCCAGCAGCCCCCAGCCTAGCGGGGGGTTCAGGGACACGCAGTATTTT. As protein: CASSPQPSGGFRDTQYF.

The CDR3 sequence: CASSQGGTGEIIGYTF. The CDR3 coding sequence is TGTGCCAGCAGCCAAGGGGGCACAGGGGAAATAATTGGCTACACCTTC. The chain joins TRBV4-2 to TRBJ1-2; 7 positions match TRBD1. The trim removed 1 base at V and 7 bases at J, leaving 12 bases unmatched. This CDR3 has 16 amino acids. In germline, CDR1 is LGHNA, CDR2 YNFKEQ.

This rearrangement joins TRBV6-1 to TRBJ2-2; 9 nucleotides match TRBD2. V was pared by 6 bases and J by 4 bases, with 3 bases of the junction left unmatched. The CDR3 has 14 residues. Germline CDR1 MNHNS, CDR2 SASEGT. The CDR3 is CASSLAGATGELFF. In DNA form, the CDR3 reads TGTGCCAGCAGCTTAGCGGGGGCCACCGGGGAGCTGTTTTTT.

CDR3 DNA sequence: TGTGCCAGCAGCTTTCGGGGACTTGCCTATGGCTACACCTTC. Its translation is CASSFRGLAYGYTF. The chain employs TRBV11-2 and TRBJ1-2; TRBD1 might be the D (5 bases). The CDR3 is made up of 14 amino acids. V dropped 3 bases and J dropped 4 bases, with 12 bases sitting between them. Per the germline V gene, CDR1 is SGHAT and CDR2 is FQNNGV.

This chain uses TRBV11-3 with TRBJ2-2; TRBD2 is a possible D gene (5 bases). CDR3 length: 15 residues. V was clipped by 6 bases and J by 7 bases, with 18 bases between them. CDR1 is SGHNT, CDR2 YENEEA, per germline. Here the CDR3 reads CASSSSDLAGGELFF. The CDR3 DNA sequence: TGTGCCAGCAGTTCCTCGGACCTCGCGGGCGGGGAGCTGTTTTTT.

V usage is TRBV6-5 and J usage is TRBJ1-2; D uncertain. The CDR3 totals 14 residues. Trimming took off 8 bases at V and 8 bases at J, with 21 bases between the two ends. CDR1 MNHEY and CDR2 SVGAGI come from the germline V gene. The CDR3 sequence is CASRPSGRGMGYTF. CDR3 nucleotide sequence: TGTGCCAGCCGGCCATCCGGACGGGGAATGGGCTACACCTTC.

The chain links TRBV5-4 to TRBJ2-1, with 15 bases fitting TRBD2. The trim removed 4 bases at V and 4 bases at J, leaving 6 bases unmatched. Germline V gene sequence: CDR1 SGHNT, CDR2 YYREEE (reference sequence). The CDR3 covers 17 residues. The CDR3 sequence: CASSAGTSGGPYNEQFF. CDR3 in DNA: TGTGCCAGCAGCGCCGGGACTAGCGGGGGGCCTTACAATGAGCAGTTCTTC.

CDR3 protein: CASSPRDNQGTGYTF. The CDR3 DNA reads TGTGCCAGCAGCCCCCGGGACAACCAAGGGACCGGCTACACCTTC. The chain joins TRBV7-9 to TRBJ1-2, with D tentatively TRBD1 (6 bases). Germline loops: CDR1 SEHNR, CDR2 FQNEAQ (reference sequence). Trimming removed 5 bases at V and 8 bases at J, with 21 bases between. CDR3 size: 15 residues. The entire variable domain, with the rest obtained from reference TRBV7-9 and TRBJ1-2, is as follows: DTGVSQNPRHKITKRGQNVTFRCDPISEHNRLYWYRQTLGQGPEFLTYFQNEAQLEKSRLLSDRFSAERPKGSFSTLEIQRTEQGDSAMYLCASSPRDNQGTGYTFGSGTRLTVV.

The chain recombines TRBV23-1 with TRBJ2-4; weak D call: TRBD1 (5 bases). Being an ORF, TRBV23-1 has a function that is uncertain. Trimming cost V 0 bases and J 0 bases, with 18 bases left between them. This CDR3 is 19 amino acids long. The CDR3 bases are TGCGCCAGCAGTCAATCAGGGGTCAGGCTTTCCCTAGCCAAAAACATTCAGTACTTC. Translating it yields CASSQSGVRLSLAKNIQYF.

The CDR3 region has the DNA TGTGCCAGCAGTGAAATGGGACAGTATGGCTACACCTTC. Its protein is CASSEMGQYGYTF. The chain recombines TRBV2 with TRBJ1-2; 7 bases line up with TRBD1. Trimming at V came to 2 bases and at J to 5 bases, leaving 2 bases not matched to a gene. This CDR3 is 13 amino acids long. From germline, CDR1 is SNHLY and CDR2 FYNNEI.

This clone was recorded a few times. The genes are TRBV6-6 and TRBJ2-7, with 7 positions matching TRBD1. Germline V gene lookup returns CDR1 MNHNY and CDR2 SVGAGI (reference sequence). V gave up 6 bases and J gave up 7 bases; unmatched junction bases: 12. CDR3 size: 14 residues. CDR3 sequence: CASSLDRSGGEQYF. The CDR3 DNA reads TGTGCCAGCAGCTTGGACAGGAGTGGTGGGGAGCAGTACTTC.

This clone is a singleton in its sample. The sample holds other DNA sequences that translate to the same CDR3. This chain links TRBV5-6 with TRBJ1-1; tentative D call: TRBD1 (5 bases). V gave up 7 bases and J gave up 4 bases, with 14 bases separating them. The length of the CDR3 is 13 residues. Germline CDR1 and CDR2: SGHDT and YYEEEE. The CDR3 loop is CASSLGGGTEAFF. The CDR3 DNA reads TGTGCCAGCTCCTTGGGGGGGGGCACTGAAGCTTTCTTT. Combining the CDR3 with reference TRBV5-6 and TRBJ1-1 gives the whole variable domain DAGVTQSPTHLIKTRGQQVTLRCSPKSGHDTVSWYQQALGQGPQFIFQYYEEEERQRGNFPDRFSGHQFPNYSSELNVNALLLGDSALYLCASSLGGGTEAFFGQGTRLTVV.

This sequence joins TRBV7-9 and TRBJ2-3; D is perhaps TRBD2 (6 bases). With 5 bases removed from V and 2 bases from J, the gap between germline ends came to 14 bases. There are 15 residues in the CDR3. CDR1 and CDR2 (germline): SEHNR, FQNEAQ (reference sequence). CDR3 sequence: CASSPRDLNTDTQYF. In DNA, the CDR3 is TGTGCCAGCAGCCCCCGGGACTTAAACACAGATACGCAGTATTTT.

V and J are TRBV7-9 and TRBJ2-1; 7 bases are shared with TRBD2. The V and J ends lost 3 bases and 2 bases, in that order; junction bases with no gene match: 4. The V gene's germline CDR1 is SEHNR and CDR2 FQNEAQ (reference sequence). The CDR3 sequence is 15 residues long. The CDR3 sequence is CASSLLAGAYNEQFF. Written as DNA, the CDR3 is TGTGCCAGCAGCTTGTTGGCGGGGGCCTACAATGAGCAGTTCTTC.

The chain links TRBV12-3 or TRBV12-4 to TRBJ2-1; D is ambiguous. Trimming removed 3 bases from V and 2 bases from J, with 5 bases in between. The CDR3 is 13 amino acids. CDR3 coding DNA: TGTGCCAGCAGTTTTGGCACCTACAATGAGCAGTTCTTC. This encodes CASSFGTYNEQFF.

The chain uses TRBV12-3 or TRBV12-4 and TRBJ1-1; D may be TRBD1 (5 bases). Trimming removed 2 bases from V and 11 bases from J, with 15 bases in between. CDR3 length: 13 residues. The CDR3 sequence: CASSLQPPPGAFF. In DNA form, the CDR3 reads TGTGCCAGCAGTTTACAGCCCCCACCAGGGGCTTTCTTT.

Here the CDR3 reads CASSHSGQGTTEAFF. The CDR3 nucleotides are TGTGCCAGCAGCCATTCGGGACAGGGGACCACTGAAGCTTTCTTT. The chain employs TRBV3-1 (or the pseudogene TRBV3-2) and TRBJ1-1, with 10 nucleotides matching TRBD1. J was trimmed by 4 bases and V by 3 bases; bases with no gene match: 5. Germline CDR1 and CDR2: LGHDT and YNNKEL (reference sequence). This CDR3 region has 15 residues.

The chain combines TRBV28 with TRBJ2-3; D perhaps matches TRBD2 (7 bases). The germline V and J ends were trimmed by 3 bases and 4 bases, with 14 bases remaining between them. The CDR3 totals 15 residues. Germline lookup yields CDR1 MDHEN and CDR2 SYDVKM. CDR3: CASSLGRGQPDTQYF. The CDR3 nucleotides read TGTGCCAGCAGTTTGGGGCGGGGGCAACCAGATACGCAGTATTTT.

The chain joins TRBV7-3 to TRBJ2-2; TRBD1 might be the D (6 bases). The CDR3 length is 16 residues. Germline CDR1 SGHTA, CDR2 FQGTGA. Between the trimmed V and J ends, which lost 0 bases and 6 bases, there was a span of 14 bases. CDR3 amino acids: CASSLTTGLGSGELFF. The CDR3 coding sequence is TGTGCCAGCAGCTTAACTACAGGGTTAGGTTCCGGGGAGCTGTTTTTT.

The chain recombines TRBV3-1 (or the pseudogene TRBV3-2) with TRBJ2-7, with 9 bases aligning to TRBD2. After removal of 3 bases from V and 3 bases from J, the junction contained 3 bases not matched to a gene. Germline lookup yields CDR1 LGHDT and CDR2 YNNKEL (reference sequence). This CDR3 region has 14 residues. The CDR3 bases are TGTGCCAGCAGCCACCTGACTAGCGGCTACGAGCAGTACTTC. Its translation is CASSHLTSGYEQYF.

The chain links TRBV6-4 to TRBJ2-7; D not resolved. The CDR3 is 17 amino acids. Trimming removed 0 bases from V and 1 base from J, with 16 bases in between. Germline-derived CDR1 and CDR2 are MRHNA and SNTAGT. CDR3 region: CASSDSIGFVSSYEQYF. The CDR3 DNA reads TGTGCCAGCAGTGACTCGATTGGTTTTGTCAGTTCCTACGAGCAGTACTTC.

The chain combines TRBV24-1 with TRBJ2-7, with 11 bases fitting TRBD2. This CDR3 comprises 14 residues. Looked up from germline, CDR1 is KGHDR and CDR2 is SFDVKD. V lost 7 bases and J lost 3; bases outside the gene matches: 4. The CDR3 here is CATSKLAGVYEQYV. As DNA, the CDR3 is TGTGCCACCAGCAAACTAGCGGGAGTCTACGAGCAGTACGTC.